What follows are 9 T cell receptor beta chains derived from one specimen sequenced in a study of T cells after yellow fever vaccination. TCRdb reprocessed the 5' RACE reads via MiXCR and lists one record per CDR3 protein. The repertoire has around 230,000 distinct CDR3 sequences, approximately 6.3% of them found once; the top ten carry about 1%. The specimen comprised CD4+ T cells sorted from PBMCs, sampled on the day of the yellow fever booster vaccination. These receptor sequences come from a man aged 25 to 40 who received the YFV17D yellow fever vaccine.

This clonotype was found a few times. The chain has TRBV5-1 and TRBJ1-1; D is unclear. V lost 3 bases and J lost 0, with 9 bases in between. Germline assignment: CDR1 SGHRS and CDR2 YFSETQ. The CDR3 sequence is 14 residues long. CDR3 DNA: TGCGCCAGCAGCTCGCGGGTCTTGAACACTGAAGCTTTCTTT. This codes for CASSSRVLNTEAFF.

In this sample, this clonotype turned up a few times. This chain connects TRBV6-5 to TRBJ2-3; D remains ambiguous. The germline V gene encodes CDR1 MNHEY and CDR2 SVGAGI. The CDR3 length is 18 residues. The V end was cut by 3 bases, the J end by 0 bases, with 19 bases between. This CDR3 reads CASSYRPIERFSTDTQYF. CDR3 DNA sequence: TGTGCCAGCAGTTATCGTCCGATAGAGCGTTTTAGCACAGATACGCAGTATTTT.

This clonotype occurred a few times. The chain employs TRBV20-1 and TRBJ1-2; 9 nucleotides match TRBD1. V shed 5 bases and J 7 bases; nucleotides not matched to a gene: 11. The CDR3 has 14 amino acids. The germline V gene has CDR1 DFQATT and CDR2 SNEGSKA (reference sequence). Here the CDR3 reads CSARRDRAQVGYTF. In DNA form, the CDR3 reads TGCAGTGCTCGCCGGGACAGGGCGCAAGTTGGCTACACCTTC.

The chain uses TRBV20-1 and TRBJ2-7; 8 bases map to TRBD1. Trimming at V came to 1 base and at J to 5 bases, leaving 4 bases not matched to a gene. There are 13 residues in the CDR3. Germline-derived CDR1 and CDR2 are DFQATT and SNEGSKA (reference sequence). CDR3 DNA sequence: TGCAGTGCTAGAGGGACAGGGAGACACGAGCAGTACTTC. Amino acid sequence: CSARGTGRHEQYF.

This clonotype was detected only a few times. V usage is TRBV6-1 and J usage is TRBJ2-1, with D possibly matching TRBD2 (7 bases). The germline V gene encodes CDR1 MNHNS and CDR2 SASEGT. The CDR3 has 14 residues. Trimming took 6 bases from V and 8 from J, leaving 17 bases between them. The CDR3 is CASRASGTIDEQFF. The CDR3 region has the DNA TGTGCCAGCAGGGCGAGCGGGACAATTGATGAGCAGTTCTTC.

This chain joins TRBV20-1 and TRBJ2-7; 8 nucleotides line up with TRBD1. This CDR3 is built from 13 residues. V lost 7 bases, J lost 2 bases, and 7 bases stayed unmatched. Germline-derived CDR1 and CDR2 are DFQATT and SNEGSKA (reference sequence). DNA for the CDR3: TGCAGTGTAACTGGACAGGGCACCTACGAGCAGTACTTC. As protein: CSVTGQGTYEQYF.

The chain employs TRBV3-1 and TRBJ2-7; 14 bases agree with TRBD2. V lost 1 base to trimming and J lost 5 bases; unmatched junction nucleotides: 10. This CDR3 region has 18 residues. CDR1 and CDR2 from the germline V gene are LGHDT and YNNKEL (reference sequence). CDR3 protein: CASSQGSRGLAGAHEQYF. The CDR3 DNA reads TGTGCCAGCAGCCAAGGTTCCCGGGGACTAGCGGGAGCCCACGAGCAGTACTTC.

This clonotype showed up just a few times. As DNA, the CDR3 is TGTGCCATCAGTGCGGCCCAACAGGATGGCTACACCTTC. Its protein is CAISAAQQDGYTF. The chain recombines TRBV10-3 with TRBJ1-2, with TRBD1 as a possible D gene (5 bases). The germline gives CDR1 ENHRY, CDR2 SYGVKD. V lost 4 bases to trimming and J lost 6 bases, with 12 bases between them. CDR3 length: 13 amino acids.

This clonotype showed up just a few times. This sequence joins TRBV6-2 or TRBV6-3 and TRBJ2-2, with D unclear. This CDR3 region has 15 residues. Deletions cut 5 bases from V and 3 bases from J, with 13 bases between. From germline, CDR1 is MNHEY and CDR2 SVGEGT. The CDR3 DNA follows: TGTGCCAGCAGTAAGGTATTAGGGTACACCGGGGAGCTGTTTTTT. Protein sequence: CASSKVLGYTGELFF.